The 20 T cell receptor beta chains below were found in one sample sequenced in a study of T cells in localized non-small cell lung cancer. Repertoires were generated with immunoSEQ multiplex PCR, while TCRdb's copy carries only in-frame clones and drops some. The sample records roughly 1,200 clones, roughly 20% being singletons. The material was lung tumor tissue, obtained before any cancer treatment. Receptor source: a female donor at least 60 years old with stage I squamous cell lung carcinoma.

This clone came up a few times. This chain connects TRBV5-1 to TRBJ2-1; 10 bases agree with TRBD1. Trimming at V came to 0 bases and at J to 3 bases, leaving 0 bases not matched to a gene. This CDR3 comprises 15 residues. CDR1 SGHRS and CDR2 YFSETQ come from the germline V gene. The CDR3 reads CASSLGTGGYNEQFF. The CDR3 nucleotides are TGCGCCAGCAGCTTGGGGACAGGGGGCTACAATGAGCAGTTCTTC.

CDR3 amino acids: CASDYRGRSSYNEQFF. CDR3 coding DNA: TGTGCCAGTGATTACCGCGGCCGTAGCTCCTACAATGAGCAGTTCTTC. The genes are TRBV19 and TRBJ2-1; D gene unclear. Per germline, CDR1 LNHDA and CDR2 SQIVND (reference sequence). The CDR3 has 16 residues. Trimming cost V 8 bases and J 0 bases, with 17 bases left between them.

This chain links TRBV5-1 with TRBJ2-1; 15 positions match TRBD2. The V segment lost 5 bases and the J segment 1 base; nucleotides outside the gene matches: 13. This CDR3 contains 20 residues. Germline lookup yields CDR1 SGHRS and CDR2 YFSETQ. The CDR3 DNA reads TGCGCCAGCAGTTCACCCCCGGGACTAGCGGGAGGTCCGTCCTACAATGAGCAGTTCTTC. The encoded protein is CASSSPPGLAGGPSYNEQFF.

The table lists this clone with a few counts. This chain connects TRBV30 to TRBJ2-1, with D unclear. The CDR3 length is 11 residues. Trimming stripped 5 bases from V and 1 base from J, with 3 bases between. The V gene's germline CDR1 is GTSNPN and CDR2 SVGIG (reference sequence). In DNA, the CDR3 is TGTGCCTGGCGGTCCTACAATGAGCAGTTCTTC. Encoded protein: CAWRSYNEQFF.

The chain is built from TRBV2 and TRBJ2-2; TRBD1 aligns across 7 bases. Trimming cost V 6 bases and J 7 bases; bases outside gene matches: 5. The CDR3 runs 13 residues. Germline CDR1 reads SNHLY; CDR2 reads FYNNEI. The CDR3 region has the DNA TGTGCCAGCAGCGTCAGGGGGAACGGGGAGCTGTTTTTT. Translated, it gives CASSVRGNGELFF.

This clone was counted between two and nine times. The chain couples TRBV18 to TRBJ2-7; no reliable D call. This CDR3 region has 13 residues. V lost 6 bases, J lost 2 bases, and 11 bases lay in between. Germline CDR1 KGHSH, CDR2 LQKENI. The CDR3 sequence: CASSLQETYEQYF. CDR3 nucleotides: TGTGCCAGCTCCCTCCAGGAGACCTACGAGCAGTACTTC.

This chain joins TRBV18 and TRBJ2-3; TRBD1 matches 7 bases. CDR3 length: 15 amino acids. The germline V gene encodes CDR1 KGHSH and CDR2 LQKENI. The J segment lost 4 bases and the V segment lost 2 bases, leaving 6 bases of the junction unmatched. The CDR3 region has the DNA TGTGCCAGCTCACCAACAGGGGCGGGTGCAGATACGCAGTATTTT. Its translation is CASSPTGAGADTQYF.

V is TRBV30 and J is TRBJ2-5, with TRBD1 identical over 9 bases. CDR1 is GTSNPN, CDR2 SVGIG, per germline (reference sequence). V was clipped by 3 bases and J by 2 bases; unmatched bases: 1. The CDR3 covers 13 residues. Here the CDR3 reads CAWRGQGQETQYF. The CDR3 DNA is TGTGCCTGGAGGGGACAGGGTCAAGAGACCCAGTACTTC. The whole variable domain, filled in from reference TRBV30 and TRBJ2-5, reads SQTIHQWPATLVQPVGSPLSLECTVEGTSNPNLYWYRQAAGRGLQLLFYSVGIGQISSEVPQNLSASRPQDRQFILSSKKLLLSDSGFYLCAWRGQGQETQYFGPGTRLLVL.

The chain links TRBV19 to TRBJ1-1; maybe TRBD1 (5 bases). Germline CDR1 is LNHDA and CDR2 is SQIVND (reference sequence). The CDR3 totals 19 residues. The germline V and J ends were trimmed by 7 bases and 1 base, with 28 bases remaining between them. The DNA for the CDR3 is TGTGCCAGTACCTACTATCCAGGGCAATTATATGCCCCGAACACTGAAGCTTTCTTT. It translates to CASTYYPGQLYAPNTEAFF.

The chain carries TRBV19 and TRBJ2-2; the D is unclear. Germline-derived CDR1 and CDR2 are LNHDA and SQIVND (reference sequence). CDR3 length equals 14 residues. Trimming removed 2 bases from V and 6 bases from J, with 10 bases in between. The CDR3 nucleotides read TGTGCCAGTAGTATAAGGCTAGGGTCCGGGGAGCTGTTTTTT. Amino acids: CASSIRLGSGELFF.

This clone is large. The J gene is TRBJ2-6, the V gene TRBV10-2; no firm D call. Germline V gene lookup returns CDR1 WSHSY and CDR2 SAAADI. The V end was cut by 7 bases, the J end by 0 bases, with 10 bases between. This CDR3 contains 15 residues. In DNA, the CDR3 is TGCGCCAGCAAGATGCAGAGCTCTGGGGCCAACGTCCTGACTTTC. Residues: CASKMQSSGANVLTF.

This clone was counted a few times. V and J are TRBV19 and TRBJ2-3, with a weak D call TRBD2 (5 bases). Germline values: CDR1 LNHDA, CDR2 SQIVND (reference sequence). This CDR3 contains 15 residues. With 3 bases removed from V and 0 bases from J, the gap between germline ends came to 10 bases. As DNA, the CDR3 is TGTGCCAGTAGTATCGCACGGGATAGCACAGATACGCAGTATTTT. It codes for CASSIARDSTDTQYF.

The V and J genes are TRBV4-1 and TRBJ1-5, with a tentative D call TRBD1 (6 bases). CDR1 and CDR2 from the germline V gene are MGHRA and YSYEKL. The V end lost 0 bases, the J end lost 3 bases, and 9 bases lay between the germline ends. The CDR3 length is 15 residues. The CDR3 reads CASSQDEGDNQPQHF. In DNA, the CDR3 is TGCGCCAGCAGCCAAGATGAGGGGGACAATCAGCCCCAGCATTTT.

This clone is labeled large (0.1 to 1%). The chain links TRBV1 to TRBJ1-4. TRBV1 is annotated as a pseudogene. The CDR3 is 15 amino acids. The CDR3: CASSQELSGGEKLFF. The DNA of the CDR3 is TGCGCCAGCAGCCAAGAGTTAAGTGGGGGTGAAAAACTGTTTTTT.

This chain uses TRBV18 with TRBJ1-2; D gene uncertain. Germline lookup yields CDR1 KGHSH and CDR2 LQKENI. V was trimmed by 2 bases and J by 4 bases, leaving 8 bases between them. This CDR3 has 13 residues. CDR3 in amino acids: CASSPDSSYGYTF. In DNA form, the CDR3 reads TGTGCCAGCTCACCAGACTCGTCCTATGGCTACACCTTC. The whole variable domain, remainder taken from reference TRBV18 and TRBJ1-2, is NAGVMQNPRHLVRRRGQEARLRCSPMKGHSHVYWYRQLPEEGLKFMVYLQKENIIDESGMPKERFSAEFPKEGPSILRIQQVVRGDSAAYFCASSPDSSYGYTFGSGTRLTVV.

This clone was seen a few times. V and J are TRBV6-8 and TRBJ2-1; D might be TRBD1 (5 bases). CDR1 is MNHGY, CDR2 SAAAGT, per germline. The CDR3 extends over 14 amino acids. Trimming shortened V by 0 bases and J by 5 bases, and 8 bases separated the two germline ends. The CDR3 loop reads CASSYSGRNNEQFF. The CDR3 DNA reads as TGTGCCAGCAGTTACTCGGGGCGGAACAATGAGCAGTTCTTC.

This clone is medium-sized by share. J is TRBJ2-7 and V is TRBV6-8; 11 nucleotides match TRBD1. Germline V lookup: CDR1 MNHGY, CDR2 SAAAGT. With V trimmed by 1 base and J by 4 bases, 3 bases remained unmatched. This CDR3 spans 15 amino acids. The CDR3 sequence: CASSYLGTGGYEQYF. The DNA for the CDR3 is TGTGCCAGCAGTTACTTGGGGACAGGGGGATACGAGCAGTACTTC.

The genes are TRBV29-1 and TRBJ2-3, with a possible D match to TRBD2 (6 bases). V was clipped by 7 bases and J by 1 base, with 12 bases between them. The CDR3 is 13 amino acids. From germline, CDR1 is SQVTM and CDR2 ANQGSEA. The DNA for the CDR3 is TGCAGCGCCGGACTAAGGGGCACAGATACGCAGTATTTT. It specifies CSAGLRGTDTQYF.

There are a few counts of this clone. The chain links TRBV15 to TRBJ1-1; possible D gene TRBD1, 5 bases. V gave up 2 bases and J gave up 1 base, with 8 bases separating them. This CDR3 has 14 residues. Germline CDR1 LNHNV, CDR2 YYDKDF (reference sequence). In DNA, the CDR3 is TGTGCCACCAGCAGAACAGGAGAGAACACTGAAGCTTTCTTT. Its translation: CATSRTGENTEAFF.

The chain uses TRBV6-8 and TRBJ2-3, with 7 positions matching TRBD1. V shed 0 bases, J shed 6 bases, and the junction held 9 bases outside the gene matches. Germline-derived CDR1 and CDR2 are MNHGY and SAAAGT. The CDR3 is 16 residues long. DNA of the CDR3: TGTGCCAGCAGTTACTCTATTGCAGGGGGTGGTGATACGCAGTATTTT. Translated: CASSYSIAGGGDTQYF.